One and the same sample provided the 19 T cell receptor beta chains below, sequenced in a study of blood T cell repertoires in COVID-19. TCRdb's table, derived via immunoSEQ multiplex PCR, lists solely in-frame clones and lacks some. Found here are 160,000 or so clones, 81% of them singletons; the top ten hold 8% to 13%. Sequencing was performed on peripheral blood. Receptor source: a man aged 60 to 75 with active or convalescent COVID-19.

CDR3: CASSPMRVGDTEAFF. In nucleotides, the CDR3 is TGTGCCAGCTCACCAATGAGGGTTGGGGACACTGAAGCTTTCTTT. The V gene is TRBV18, the J gene TRBJ1-1; no definite D call. Germline values: CDR1 KGHSH, CDR2 LQKENI. V was pared by 2 bases and J by 3 bases, with 13 bases between. The CDR3 is 15 amino acids.

CDR3 sequence: CASSFQVGNTEAFF. CDR3 in DNA: TGTGCCAGCAGCTTCCAGGTTGGGAACACTGAAGCTTTCTTT. The V call is TRBV5-8, the J call TRBJ1-1; no clear D. The CDR3 is made up of 14 amino acids. V lost 2 bases, J lost 1 base, and 9 bases lay in between. CDR1 is SGHTS and CDR2 is YDEGEE in the germline V gene. Drawing the rest from reference TRBV5-8 and TRBJ1-1, the complete variable domain is EAGVTQSPTHLIKTRGQQATLRCSPISGHTSVYWYQQALGLGLQFLLWYDEGEERNRGNFPPRFSGRQFPNYSSELNVNALELEDSALYLCASSFQVGNTEAFFGQGTRLTVV.

The CDR3 spells CSASYRGETYEQYF. The CDR3 bases are TGCAGTGCTAGTTACAGGGGGGAGACCTACGAGCAGTACTTC. The chain is built from TRBV20-1 and TRBJ2-7; TRBD1 matches 8 bases. V lost 3 bases, J lost 2 bases, and 6 bases stayed unmatched. This CDR3 spans 14 amino acids. From germline, CDR1 is DFQATT and CDR2 SNEGSKA (reference sequence).

The V and J genes are TRBV6-1 and TRBJ2-3; 12 nucleotides line up with TRBD2. CDR3 length: 19 amino acids. The germline CDR1 and CDR2 sequences are MNHNS and SASEGT. Trimming removed 2 bases from V and 2 bases from J; junction bases left unmatched: 11. This CDR3 reads CASSEPGLAGEGPTDTQYF. The CDR3 DNA reads as TGTGCCAGCAGTGAACCGGGACTAGCGGGCGAAGGGCCCACAGATACGCAGTATTTT.

The genes are TRBV19 and TRBJ2-2, with a tentative D call TRBD2 (6 bases). V was trimmed by 5 bases and J by 2 bases, leaving 12 bases between them. The CDR3 spans 15 residues. Germline CDR1 and CDR2: LNHDA and SQIVND (reference sequence). CDR3 sequence reads: CASSGRGTNTGELFF. The CDR3 DNA follows: TGTGCCAGTAGTGGGCGGGGAACTAACACCGGGGAGCTGTTTTTT. The variable domain in full, with the rest retrieved from reference TRBV19 and TRBJ2-2, is DGGITQSPKYLFRKEGQNVTLSCEQNLNHDAMYWYRQDPGQGLRLIYYSQIVNDFQKGDIAEGYSVSREKKESFPLTVTSAQKNPTAFYLCASSGRGTNTGELFFGEGSRLTVL.

The chain links TRBV6-6 to TRBJ2-1; TRBD1 aligns across 12 bases. The CDR3 totals 17 residues. Germline CDR1 is MNHNY and CDR2 is SVGAGI (reference sequence). V lost 5 bases and J lost 6; bases outside the gene matches: 11. CDR3: CASSPGQGAVSRNEQFF. The CDR3 coding sequence is TGTGCCAGCAGTCCGGGACAGGGGGCTGTTAGTCGCAATGAGCAGTTCTTC.

The chain joins TRBV6-1 to TRBJ1-2, with D possibly being TRBD1 (6 bases). Trimming removed 0 bases at V and 5 bases at J, with 13 bases between. Per the germline V gene, CDR1 is MNHNS and CDR2 is SASEGT. The CDR3 spans 15 residues. CDR3 nucleotide sequence: TGTGCCAGCAGTGAAGCAGCGGGGGGCGGGTATGGCTACACCTTC. Its protein product is CASSEAAGGGYGYTF.

With regard to this clone: This CDR3 is also generated by other DNA sequences in the sample. The CDR3: CASSLVGGGSYEQYF. The CDR3 DNA is TGCGCCAGCAGCTTGGTGGGCGGGGGCTCCTACGAGCAGTACTTC. The chain couples TRBV5-1 to TRBJ2-7; the match to TRBD2 covers 7 bases. The germline V gene encodes CDR1 SGHRS and CDR2 YFSETQ. There are 15 residues in the CDR3. Trimming took 0 bases from V and 0 from J; bases not matched to a gene: 3.

The V and J genes are TRBV7-8 and TRBJ2-3; the match to TRBD1 covers 11 bases. The germline V gene encodes CDR1 SGHVS and CDR2 FQNEAQ. Losses at the gene ends were 3 bases for V and 4 bases for J; bases not matched to a gene: 6. The CDR3 is made up of 16 amino acids. CDR3 loop: CASSLRTGGSPDTQYF. For the CDR3, the DNA is TGTGCCAGCAGCTTGCGGACAGGGGGCAGCCCAGATACGCAGTATTTT.

This chain joins TRBV28 and TRBJ2-7, with 7 bases aligning to TRBD1. After removal of 2 bases from V and 0 bases from J, the junction contained 1 base not matched to a gene. The germline V gene encodes CDR1 MDHEN and CDR2 SYDVKM. The CDR3 is 14 residues long. The CDR3 DNA reads TGTGCCAGCAGTTTAGGGGACAGCTCCTACGAGCAGTACTTC. Protein sequence: CASSLGDSSYEQYF. Full variable domain (remainder filled in from reference TRBV28 and TRBJ2-7): DVKVTQSSRYLVKRTGEKVFLECVQDMDHENMFWYRQDPGLGLRLIYFSYDVKMKEKGDIPEGYSVSREKKERFSLILESASTNQTSMYLCASSLGDSSYEQYFGPGTRLTVT.

The V gene is TRBV12-3 or TRBV12-4, the J gene TRBJ1-5; D is undetermined. The V end lost 3 bases, the J end lost 4 bases, and 7 bases lay between the germline ends. The CDR3 is 13 residues long. The CDR3 spells CASSFSGNQPQHF. CDR3 DNA: TGTGCCAGCAGTTTTTCAGGAAATCAGCCCCAGCATTTT.

The V gene is TRBV19, the J gene TRBJ2-7; 7 bases align to TRBD1. Germline CDR1 LNHDA, CDR2 SQIVND (reference sequence). The CDR3 loop spans 15 amino acids. Unmatched junction bases numbered 9, after V lost 5 bases and J lost 2 bases. CDR3 DNA sequence: TGTGCCAGTAGTTTCGGTGGGACAGACCCCTACGAGCAGTACTTC. Its translation: CASSFGGTDPYEQYF.

In this sample, this clone turned up once. The chain is built from TRBV5-1 and TRBJ1-2; 8 bases agree with TRBD1. Germline assignment: CDR1 SGHRS and CDR2 YFSETQ. J was trimmed by 4 bases and V by 0 bases; bases with no gene match: 5. The CDR3 totals 15 residues. The CDR3 sequence: CASSLAAGGSYGYTF. For the CDR3, the DNA is TGCGCCAGCAGCTTGGCGGCAGGGGGCAGCTATGGCTACACCTTC.

This clone was recorded only once. The chain links TRBV5-1 to TRBJ2-7; TRBD1 is a possible D gene (6 bases). The CDR3 extends over 13 amino acids. Germline V gene lookup returns CDR1 SGHRS and CDR2 YFSETQ. V lost 3 bases, J lost 3 bases, and 10 bases lay in between. This CDR3 is CASSYGTNYEQYF. CDR3 DNA sequence: TGCGCCAGCAGCTACGGGACAAACTACGAGCAGTACTTC.

The rearrangement joins TRBV6-5 to TRBJ2-3; weak D call: TRBD1 (6 bases). The CDR3 is 15 residues long. Germline V CDR1 and CDR2: MNHEY, SVGAGI. Trimming removed 7 bases from V and 0 bases from J, with 14 bases in between. CDR3 in amino acids: CASKGDRTSTDTQYF. CDR3 in DNA: TGTGCCAGCAAGGGAGACAGGACTAGCACAGATACGCAGTATTTT.

This clone was seen many times. J is TRBJ2-2 and V is TRBV6-5; 7 bases are shared with TRBD1. V gave up 4 bases and J gave up 4 bases; unmatched junction bases: 6. The CDR3 consists of 15 residues. The germline V gene encodes CDR1 MNHEY and CDR2 SVGAGI. DNA of the CDR3: TGTGCCAGCAGTTCCACGACAGGGTTCACCGGGGAGCTGTTTTTT. This encodes CASSSTTGFTGELFF.

V and J are TRBV28 and TRBJ1-2; 7 bases line up with TRBD1. The CDR3 has 15 residues. From germline, CDR1 is MDHEN and CDR2 SYDVKM. The V gene end was trimmed by 5 bases and the J gene end by 8 bases; junction bases not matched to a gene: 14. The CDR3 spells CASSEWTTGARGYTF. In DNA, the CDR3 is TGTGCCAGCAGTGAGTGGACAACAGGGGCACGGGGCTACACCTTC.

V is TRBV5-1 and J is TRBJ2-4, with a weak D call TRBD1 (5 bases). V shed 0 bases and J shed 8 bases, with 12 bases lying between them. Looked up from germline, CDR1 is SGHRS and CDR2 is YFSETQ. This CDR3 is 14 amino acids long. CDR3 DNA: TGCGCCAGCAGCTTGGGGCAGGGATTTGACATTCAGTACTTC. This translates into CASSLGQGFDIQYF.

This rearrangement joins TRBV3-1 (or the pseudogene TRBV3-2) to TRBJ1-2; 8 bases line up with TRBD1. CDR3 length equals 15 residues. V shed 3 bases, J shed 3 bases, and the junction held 6 bases outside the gene matches. Germline V gene sequence: CDR1 LGHDT, CDR2 YNNKEL (reference sequence). The CDR3 DNA is TGTGCCAGCAGCCAGATCCAGGGGGCTGACTATGGCTACACCTTC. This codes for CASSQIQGADYGYTF.